This T cell receptor (beta chain) is from a study of CD8 T cells in ankylosing spondylitis. General study findings and limits: Before this, some motif variants had been reported in reactive arthritis synovial fluid and blood.

Trimming stripped 6 bases from V and 4 bases from J, with 19 bases between. The V gene's germline CDR1 is MDHEN and CDR2 SYDVKM. The CDR3 runs 15 residues. Each TCR beta library was made by quantitative 5'-RACE that incorporated molecular barcodes. TCRdb passed the 5' RACE reads through MiXCR, listing each CDR3 protein once. Here the sample spans around 33,000 distinct CDR3 sequences, roughly 7.9% being singletons. In its sample, this clonotype was seen many times. Antigen specificity is unknown. The sequence was obtained from a male donor with ankylosing spondylitis or in good health (not recorded which). The chain recombines TRBV28 with TRBJ2-7; perhaps D is TRBD1 or TRBD2 (5 bases each). Sequences were obtained from blood, either unsorted or a sorted T cell fraction (not recorded which). CDR3 amino acids: CASSRPWGNQYEQYF. Written as DNA, the CDR3 is TGTGCCAGCAGCCGACCCTGGGGGAATCAGTACGAGCAGTACTTC.